Listed below are T cell receptor beta chains from one sample, sequenced in a study of blood T cell repertoires in COVID-19. Sequencing used immunoSEQ multiplex PCR; TCRdb keeps in-frame clones, though not all of them. The table records more than 85,000 clones, approximately 93% of them present only once. The sample consisted of peripheral blood. The receptors derive from a man between 60 and 75 years old with acute or convalescent COVID-19. Both conserved end residues are part of each CDR3. Each record gives: J gene, D gene, V gene, clone size, CDR3 protein, CDR3 DNA. A D gene is named only where the DNA matches it firmly. The listing skips clone size in some rows; elsewhere it reads once, few, many or a size class.

j_call: TRBJ2-1; d_call: TRBD2; v_call: TRBV13; clone_size: .; cdr3_aa: CASSLAGGYNEQFF; cdr3_nt: TGTGCCAGCAGCTTGGCGGGAGGTTACAATGAGCAGTTCTTC
j_call: TRBJ2-2; d_call: .; v_call: TRBV15; clone_size: .; cdr3_aa: CATSREAKKGELFF; cdr3_nt: TGTGCCACCAGCAGAGAAGCAAAAAAGGGGGAGCTGTTTTTT
j_call: TRBJ1-5; d_call: TRBD1; v_call: TRBV24-1; clone_size: .; cdr3_aa: CATSDYGQGTNQPQHF; cdr3_nt: TGTGCCACCAGTGATTATGGACAGGGAACTAATCAGCCCCAGCATTTT
j_call: TRBJ2-1; d_call: .; v_call: TRBV11-2; clone_size: .; cdr3_aa: CASSLDGDSGEQFF; cdr3_nt: TGTGCCAGCAGCTTAGATGGGGATAGCGGTGAGCAGTTCTTC
j_call: TRBJ2-1; d_call: TRBD2; v_call: TRBV7-2; clone_size: .; cdr3_aa: CASSLAGAGGYYNEQFF; cdr3_nt: TGTGCCAGCAGCTTAGCAGGAGCGGGAGGGTACTACAATGAGCAGTTCTTC
j_call: TRBJ1-4; d_call: .; v_call: TRBV4-2; clone_size: .; cdr3_aa: CASSRRVGNEKLFF; cdr3_nt: TGTGCCAGCAGCCGCAGGGTTGGTAATGAAAAACTGTTTTTT
j_call: TRBJ1-5; d_call: .; v_call: TRBV7-3; clone_size: .; cdr3_aa: CASSPRPGQPQHF; cdr3_nt: TGTGCCAGCAGCCCACGACCAGGTCAGCCCCAGCATTTT
j_call: TRBJ1-1; d_call: .; v_call: TRBV2; clone_size: .; cdr3_aa: CASRARSGVNTEAFF; cdr3_nt: TGTGCCAGCCGGGCTAGGAGCGGGGTGAACACTGAAGCTTTCTTT
j_call: TRBJ2-3; d_call: TRBD1; v_call: TRBV11-1; clone_size: .; cdr3_aa: CASSLGTGRTDTQYF; cdr3_nt: TGTGCCAGCAGCTTGGGGACAGGGAGGACAGATACGCAGTATTTT
j_call: TRBJ1-3; d_call: .; v_call: TRBV5-1; clone_size: few; cdr3_aa: CASSLGQINAVDTIYF; cdr3_nt: TGCGCCAGCAGCTTGGGTCAGATAAACGCGGTGGACACCATATATTTT
j_call: TRBJ1-5; d_call: .; v_call: TRBV6-5; clone_size: .; cdr3_aa: CASSYKLGGQPQHF; cdr3_nt: TGTGCCAGCAGTTATAAATTAGGAGGGCAGCCCCAGCATTTT
j_call: TRBJ2-5; d_call: TRBD2; v_call: TRBV5-1; clone_size: .; cdr3_aa: CASSSGLAGGNQETQYF; cdr3_nt: TGCGCCAGCAGCTCGGGACTAGCGGGAGGGAATCAAGAGACCCAGTACTTC
j_call: TRBJ2-2; d_call: .; v_call: TRBV30; clone_size: .; cdr3_aa: CAWRRASLIGELFF; cdr3_nt: TGTGCCTGGAGGAGGGCTAGCCTCATCGGGGAGCTGTTTTTT
j_call: TRBJ2-2; d_call: TRBD2; v_call: TRBV7-9; clone_size: .; cdr3_aa: CALTSGSVGNTGELFF; cdr3_nt: TGTGCCTTGACTAGCGGGAGTGTAGGGAACACCGGGGAGCTGTTTTTT
j_call: TRBJ1-4; d_call: .; v_call: TRBV28; clone_size: .; cdr3_aa: CASRADEKLFF; cdr3_nt: TGTGCCAGCAGGGCGGATGAAAAACTGTTTTTT
j_call: TRBJ1-2; d_call: .; v_call: TRBV5-4; clone_size: .; cdr3_aa: CASSLAGVSGYTF; cdr3_nt: TGTGCCAGCAGCTTGGCAGGGGTTAGTGGTTACACCTTC
j_call: TRBJ1-4; d_call: .; v_call: TRBV2; clone_size: once; cdr3_aa: CASNRDPINEKLFF; cdr3_nt: TGTGCCAGTAACCGGGATCCGATTAATGAAAAACTGTTTTTT
j_call: TRBJ1-5; d_call: TRBD1; v_call: TRBV2; clone_size: .; cdr3_aa: CASSGTGGNQPQHF; cdr3_nt: TGTGCCAGCAGCGGGACAGGGGGAAATCAGCCCCAGCATTTT
j_call: TRBJ2-5; d_call: .; v_call: TRBV24-1; clone_size: .; cdr3_aa: CATSDFKRGVETQYF; cdr3_nt: TGTGCCACCAGTGATTTTAAAAGGGGCGTCGAGACCCAGTACTTC
j_call: TRBJ2-5; d_call: TRBD1; v_call: TRBV30; clone_size: .; cdr3_aa: CAWSGTGGRETQYF; cdr3_nt: TGTGCCTGGAGCGGGACAGGGGGCAGGGAGACCCAGTACTTC
j_call: TRBJ2-7; d_call: .; v_call: TRBV7-2; clone_size: once; cdr3_aa: CASSEEGSSYEQYF; cdr3_nt: TGTGCCAGCAGCGAGGAGGGGAGCTCCTACGAGCAGTACTTC
j_call: TRBJ2-1; d_call: TRBD2; v_call: TRBV7-9; clone_size: .; cdr3_aa: CASSTRLAGINEQFF; cdr3_nt: TGTGCCAGCAGCACCCGACTAGCGGGAATCAATGAGCAGTTCTTC
j_call: TRBJ2-3; d_call: TRBD1; v_call: TRBV19; clone_size: .; cdr3_aa: CASSIWTGVDTDTQYF; cdr3_nt: TGTGCCAGTAGTATTTGGACAGGGGTAGACACAGATACGCAGTATTTT
j_call: TRBJ2-1; d_call: TRBD2; v_call: TRBV11-3; clone_size: .; cdr3_aa: CASSPVGTSGRDNEQFF; cdr3_nt: TGTGCCAGCAGCCCGGTTGGGACTAGCGGGAGAGACAATGAGCAGTTCTTC
j_call: TRBJ2-5; d_call: TRBD2; v_call: TRBV11-2; clone_size: few; cdr3_aa: CASSLRTSEQETQYF; cdr3_nt: TGTGCCAGCAGCTTAAGGACTAGCGAGCAAGAGACCCAGTACTTC
j_call: TRBJ2-3; d_call: .; v_call: TRBV2; clone_size: .; cdr3_aa: CAEARDTQYF; cdr3_nt: TGTGCCGAGGCTAGAGATACGCAGTATTTT
j_call: TRBJ2-1; d_call: TRBD1; v_call: TRBV5-1; clone_size: .; cdr3_aa: CASKVQGDVNEQFF; cdr3_nt: TGCGCCAGCAAGGTTCAGGGGGATGTCAATGAGCAGTTCTTC
j_call: TRBJ1-3; d_call: .; v_call: TRBV11-2; clone_size: .; cdr3_aa: CASSLAGSGNTIYF; cdr3_nt: TGTGCCAGCAGCTTAGCAGGCTCTGGAAACACCATATATTTT
j_call: TRBJ1-3; d_call: .; v_call: TRBV30; clone_size: few; cdr3_aa: CAWDTGLGNTIYF; cdr3_nt: TGTGCCTGGGATACAGGGTTGGGAAACACCATATATTTT
j_call: TRBJ2-7; d_call: TRBD1; v_call: TRBV29-1; clone_size: .; cdr3_aa: CSVTNRDRGVDEQYF; cdr3_nt: TGCAGCGTTACGAACCGGGACAGGGGGGTCGACGAGCAGTACTTC
j_call: TRBJ1-5; d_call: .; v_call: TRBV5-4; clone_size: once; cdr3_aa: CASSLYGGPIDQPQHF; cdr3_nt: TGTGCCAGCAGCTTGTACGGGGGGCCGATCGATCAGCCCCAGCATTTT
j_call: TRBJ1-2; d_call: .; v_call: TRBV6-5; clone_size: .; cdr3_aa: CASKGVSYGYTF; cdr3_nt: TGTGCCAGCAAGGGGGTAAGCTATGGCTACACCTTC
j_call: TRBJ2-1; d_call: TRBD2; v_call: TRBV30; clone_size: .; cdr3_aa: CASLASGRPNEQFF; cdr3_nt: TGTGCCTCCCTGGCTAGCGGGAGGCCCAATGAGCAGTTCTTC
j_call: TRBJ2-1; d_call: .; v_call: TRBV5-1; clone_size: .; cdr3_aa: CASSLGQTNYNEQFF; cdr3_nt: TGCGCCAGCAGCTTGGGACAGACCAACTACAATGAGCAGTTCTTC
j_call: TRBJ1-1; d_call: TRBD1; v_call: TRBV27; clone_size: once; cdr3_aa: CASSFTPGGAGTEAFF; cdr3_nt: TGTGCCAGCAGTTTCACCCCAGGGGGCGCGGGCACTGAAGCTTTCTTT
j_call: TRBJ1-5; d_call: TRBD1; v_call: TRBV30; clone_size: .; cdr3_aa: CAWSVTGGQPQHF; cdr3_nt: TGTGCCTGGAGTGTGACAGGGGGACAGCCCCAGCATTTT
j_call: TRBJ2-3; d_call: .; v_call: TRBV3-1/TRBV3-2; clone_size: .; cdr3_aa: CASSQDLGDTDTQYF; cdr3_nt: TGTGCCAGCAGCCAAGACCTAGGGGACACAGATACGCAGTATTTT
j_call: TRBJ1-4; d_call: .; v_call: TRBV5-1; clone_size: .; cdr3_aa: CASRPGQYNEKLFF; cdr3_nt: TGCGCCAGCAGACCTGGACAGTATAATGAAAAACTGTTTTTT
j_call: TRBJ2-2; d_call: TRBD1; v_call: TRBV10-1; clone_size: .; cdr3_aa: CASSEPPGTGGTGELFF; cdr3_nt: TGCGCCAGCAGTGAGCCCCCCGGGACAGGGGGCACCGGGGAGCTGTTTTTT
j_call: TRBJ2-3; d_call: TRBD2; v_call: TRBV19; clone_size: .; cdr3_aa: CASSRLAGTKTDTQYF; cdr3_nt: TGTGCCAGTAGCAGACTAGCGGGTACAAAAACAGATACGCAGTATTTT
j_call: TRBJ2-1; d_call: .; v_call: TRBV7-8; clone_size: .; cdr3_aa: CASSRDTRSYNEQFF; cdr3_nt: TGTGCCAGCAGCCGGGACACACGCTCCTACAATGAGCAGTTCTTC